The next 25 T cell receptor beta chains were all read from a single sample in a study of cytomegalovirus exposure and HLA in healthy donors. PCR employed 60 Vbeta and 13 Jbeta primers. Assay used: immunoSEQ multiplex PCR; TCRdb lists only in-frame clones, some missing. The data hold some 98,000 clones, with approximately 70% observed a single time. The sequencing sample was made of PBMCs. The receptors were gathered from a man between 45 and 60 years old in good health and CMV-seronegative.

In this sample, this clone turned up a few times. The chain is built from TRBV4-3 and TRBJ2-1; the match to TRBD2 covers 12 bases. Unmatched junction bases numbered 3, after V lost 2 bases and J lost 10 bases. The germline CDR1 and CDR2 sequences are LGHNA and YSLEER. The CDR3 is 14 amino acids. CDR3 sequence: CASSQLAGGYEQFF. The CDR3 bases are TGCGCCAGCAGCCAACTAGCGGGGGGGTACGAGCAGTTCTTC.

In this sample, this clone turned up a few times. The chain links TRBV14 to TRBJ1-4; 8 bases line up with TRBD1. Unmatched junction bases numbered 6, after V lost 4 bases and J lost 2 bases. This CDR3 comprises 16 residues. Germline loops: CDR1 SGHDN, CDR2 FVKESK. The CDR3 region is CASSPHDRGTNEKLFF. In DNA, the CDR3 is TGTGCCAGCAGCCCCCACGACAGGGGCACTAATGAAAAACTGTTTTTT.

The chain is built from TRBV15 and TRBJ1-5; D unresolved. V lost 1 base to trimming and J lost 10 bases, with 14 bases between them. This CDR3 has 14 residues. CDR1 LNHNV and CDR2 YYDKDF come from the germline V gene (reference sequence). In DNA form, the CDR3 reads TGTGCCACCAGCAGAGGAATTGGAGGAGCTCCCCAGCATTTT. It is translated as CATSRGIGGAPQHF.

This chain uses TRBV6-1 with TRBJ2-5; TRBD1 matches at 9 bases. V was pared by 6 bases and J by 4 bases, with 6 bases of the junction left unmatched. The CDR3 extends over 14 amino acids. CDR1 and CDR2 from the germline V gene are MNHNS and SASEGT. CDR3 region: CASRRDRERETQYF. CDR3 in DNA: TGTGCCAGCAGACGGGACAGGGAAAGAGAGACCCAGTACTTC.

The genes are TRBV27 and TRBJ2-1, with 8 bases fitting TRBD1. CDR1 and CDR2 (germline): MNHEY, SMNVEV (reference sequence). V lost 8 bases and J lost 7; bases outside the gene matches: 1. The length of the CDR3 is 11 residues. This CDR3 reads CASYRGNEQFF. In nucleotides, the CDR3 is TGTGCCAGCTACAGGGGGAATGAGCAGTTCTTC.

The genes are TRBV27 and TRBJ2-7; possible D gene TRBD1, 6 bases. The V gene's germline CDR1 is MNHEY and CDR2 SMNVEV (reference sequence). Trimming left V 4 bases short and J 3 bases short, with 13 bases between. CDR3 length: 14 residues. DNA of the CDR3: TGTGCCAGCAGTTCACAGGGACACTACTACGAGCAGTACTTC. This gives the protein CASSSQGHYYEQYF.

This sequence joins TRBV7-9 and TRBJ1-1; 9 bases line up with TRBD1. V lost 8 bases and J lost 5; bases outside the gene matches: 6. The germline V gene encodes CDR1 SEHNR and CDR2 FQNEAQ (reference sequence). The CDR3 extends over 13 amino acids. The CDR3 sequence: CASGDRELTEAFF. In DNA form, the CDR3 reads TGTGCCAGCGGGGACAGGGAATTGACTGAAGCTTTCTTT.

CDR3 DNA: TGTGCCAGCAGTCTTAGTGGCTACACCTTC. As protein: CASSLSGYTF. The chain uses TRBV7-9 and TRBJ1-2; no definite D call. Germline loops: CDR1 SEHNR, CDR2 FQNEAQ (reference sequence). The V end lost 6 bases, the J end lost 7 bases, and 6 bases lay between the germline ends. The CDR3 is 10 amino acids.

V usage is TRBV12-2 and J usage is TRBJ2-7; the table's D call of TRBD2 was not tested on the DNA. TRBV12-2 is labeled a pseudogene. This CDR3 is built from 12 residues. The CDR3 spells CAWSGSRYEQYF. DNA of the CDR3: TGTGCATGGAGCGGGAGTCGTTATGAGCAGTACTTC.

The chain's CDR3 is CASSPDAGTGMKTGELFF. CDR3 in DNA: TGCGCCAGCAGCCCCGACGCCGGGACAGGGATGAAGACCGGGGAGCTGTTTTTT. This chain links TRBV4-1 with TRBJ2-2; 9 bases match TRBD1. CDR1 is MGHRA, CDR2 YSYEKL, per germline. J was trimmed by 5 bases and V by 4 bases; bases with no gene match: 14. The CDR3 runs to 18 residues.

V usage is TRBV7-2 and J usage is TRBJ2-5; the match to TRBD1 covers 7 bases. The CDR3 is 13 residues long. With 5 bases clipped from V and 5 bases from J, the junction kept 5 bases outside the gene matches. Germline V lookup: CDR1 SGHTA, CDR2 FQGNSA. CDR3 nucleotides: TGTGCCAGCAGCCGGACAGGCTGGGAGACCCAGTACTTC. It specifies CASSRTGWETQYF.

This rearrangement joins TRBV28 to TRBJ2-7; 8 nucleotides match TRBD1. V was clipped by 7 bases and J by 6 bases; unmatched bases: 11. From germline, CDR1 is MDHEN and CDR2 SYDVKM. The CDR3 loop spans 14 amino acids. The CDR3 region is CASTSVGQGSEQYF. Written as DNA, the CDR3 is TGTGCCAGCACCTCAGTCGGACAGGGCTCCGAGCAGTACTTC.

The V call is TRBV28, the J call TRBJ1-1; 8 positions agree with TRBD1. The V segment lost 1 base and the J segment 1 base; nucleotides outside the gene matches: 5. The CDR3 loop spans 16 amino acids. Per the germline V gene, CDR1 is MDHEN and CDR2 is SYDVKM. The CDR3 coding sequence is TGTGCCAGCAGTTTATCGAGTGGGACAGGGAACACTGAAGCTTTCTTT. Protein sequence: CASSLSSGTGNTEAFF. Together with reference TRBV28 and TRBJ1-1, the CDR3 gives the full variable domain: DVKVTQSSRYLVKRTGEKVFLECVQDMDHENMFWYRQDPGLGLRLIYFSYDVKMKEKGDIPEGYSVSREKKERFSLILESASTNQTSMYLCASSLSSGTGNTEAFFGQGTRLTVV.

V is TRBV11-2 and J is TRBJ1-2, with D perhaps TRBD1 (6 bases). The V end was cut by 6 bases, the J end by 8 bases, with 19 bases between. CDR1 SGHAT and CDR2 FQNNGV come from the germline V gene. The CDR3 extends over 14 amino acids. Here the CDR3 reads CASRVGGQGGGYTF. Here the CDR3 DNA reads TGTGCCAGCAGGGTGGGTGGGCAAGGGGGAGGCTACACCTTC.

The rearrangement uses TRBV10-2 and TRBJ2-1, with 14 nucleotides matching TRBD2. In germline, CDR1 is WSHSY, CDR2 SAAADI. This CDR3 contains 15 residues. After removal of 3 bases from V and 8 bases from J, the junction contained 3 bases not matched to a gene. CDR3: CASSDGLAGGHEQFF. For the CDR3, the DNA is TGCGCCAGCAGTGATGGACTAGCGGGGGGCCATGAGCAGTTCTTC.

V is TRBV5-4 and J is TRBJ2-3, with 7 bases fitting TRBD1. Trimming cost V 5 bases and J 5 bases; bases outside gene matches: 2. The CDR3 has 12 residues. CDR1 and CDR2 from the germline V gene are SGHNT and YYREEE (reference sequence). CDR3 sequence (DNA): TGTGCCAGCAGTCGACAGGGAGATACGCAGTATTTT. Residues: CASSRQGDTQYF.

The gene calls are TRBV18 and TRBJ1-1; 9 nucleotides agree with TRBD1. The CDR3 sequence is 15 residues long. After removal of 3 bases from V and 5 bases from J, the junction contained 7 bases not matched to a gene. Germline-derived CDR1 and CDR2 are KGHSH and LQKENI. This CDR3 is CASSPPQGAGTEAFF. As DNA, the CDR3 is TGTGCCAGCTCACCCCCACAGGGGGCCGGGACTGAAGCTTTCTTT.

In its sample, this clone was seen a few times. J is TRBJ1-4 and V is TRBV7-9; D is unclear. CDR1 is SEHNR and CDR2 is FQNEAQ in the germline V gene (reference sequence). The V end was cut by 1 base, the J end by 10 bases, with 4 bases between. The CDR3 loop spans 11 amino acids. CDR3 protein: CASSLGLKLFF. The CDR3 nucleotides read TGTGCCAGCAGCTTAGGACTAAAACTGTTTTTT. Together with reference TRBV7-9 and TRBJ1-4, the CDR3 gives the full variable domain: DTGVSQNPRHKITKRGQNVTFRCDPISEHNRLYWYRQTLGQGPEFLTYFQNEAQLEKSRLLSDRFSAERPKGSFSTLEIQRTEQGDSAMYLCASSLGLKLFFGSGTQLSVL.

The chain combines TRBV19 with TRBJ1-6; no reliable D call. The V and J ends lost 5 bases and 6 bases respectively, with 8 bases between them. Looked up from germline, CDR1 is LNHDA and CDR2 is SQIVND (reference sequence). CDR3 length: 13 amino acids. The CDR3 DNA reads TGTGCCAGTAGTCGCGAAATTAATTCACCCCTCCACTTT. As protein: CASSREINSPLHF.

The V and J genes are TRBV5-4 and TRBJ1-3, with D uncertain. This CDR3 is built from 13 residues. Germline V gene data show CDR1 as SGHNT and CDR2 as YYREEE (reference sequence). Trimming stripped 2 bases from V and 4 bases from J, with 7 bases between. The CDR3, as DNA: TGTGCCAGCAGCTTAAGCAGGGGAAACACCATATATTTT. Protein sequence: CASSLSRGNTIYF.

The chain recombines TRBV28 with TRBJ1-6, with D perhaps matching TRBD1 (6 bases). V lost 5 bases to trimming and J lost 4 bases, with 15 bases between them. Germline V gene data show CDR1 as MDHEN and CDR2 as SYDVKM. The CDR3 extends over 16 amino acids. The CDR3 DNA is TGTGCCAGCAGTCCTACCAGGGGAGCGTATAATTCACCCCTCCACTTT. This encodes CASSPTRGAYNSPLHF.

The chain recombines TRBV5-8 with TRBJ2-1; D unclear. Germline CDR1 is SGHTS and CDR2 is YDEGEE. V gave up 0 bases and J gave up 4 bases, with 8 bases separating them. The CDR3 has 14 amino acids. As DNA, the CDR3 is TGTGCCAGCAGCTTGGGGGCCCCTTACAATGAGCAGTTCTTC. Encoded protein: CASSLGAPYNEQFF.

This clone was recorded only once. V gene TRBV2 combines with J gene TRBJ1-6; the match to TRBD1 covers 7 bases. The CDR3 runs to 16 residues. Germline CDR1 and CDR2: SNHLY and FYNNEI. Trimming at V came to 11 bases and at J to 4 bases, leaving 14 bases not matched to a gene. CDR3 in amino acids: CAGRDSGNLYNSPLHF. DNA for the CDR3: TGTGCCGGGCGGGACAGTGGGAATTTGTATAATTCACCCCTCCACTTT.

The chain couples TRBV19 to TRBJ2-1, with a weak D call TRBD2 (5 bases). Germline CDR1 is LNHDA and CDR2 is SQIVND (reference sequence). The V and J ends lost 2 bases and 2 bases respectively, with 10 bases between them. The CDR3 is 15 amino acids. Here the CDR3 DNA reads TGTGCCAGTAGTATATCGGGAAGGGCCTACAATGAGCAGTTCTTC. This gives the protein CASSISGRAYNEQFF.

This chain joins TRBV2 and TRBJ1-4; no clear D gene. CDR3 length: 14 amino acids. V lost 4 bases to trimming and J lost 4 bases, with 10 bases between them. In germline, CDR1 is SNHLY, CDR2 FYNNEI. CDR3: CASSGRTYNEKLFF. The CDR3 nucleotides read TGTGCCAGCAGTGGGAGGACTTATAATGAAAAACTGTTTTTT.